This T cell receptor (beta chain) was retrieved from a study of blood T cell repertoires in COVID-19. Looking at the study overall: Italy, Spain and the United States were the sources of the convalescent and acute COVID-19 samples. PBMCs, B-cell-depleted T cells, or T cells provided the cDNA or gDNA that made up the material.

In the original analysis: Amplification of reference gene primers was used by the study to estimate nucleated cell counts. The assay was immunoSEQ multiplex PCR, and TCRdb's table has in-frame clones only and misses some. V and J calls and clone size are copied from that table; D and trimming were computed from the DNA. The table shows over 130,000 clones, with 76% occurring only once. Trimming stripped 5 bases from V and 5 bases from J, with 6 bases between. CDR3 length equals 11 residues. Germline V gene lookup returns CDR1 LGHDT and CDR2 YNNKEL (reference sequence). Input material: peripheral blood. The chain couples TRBV3-1 (or the pseudogene TRBV3-2) to TRBJ1-2; possibly TRBD1 for D (5 bases). This TCR was recovered from a woman older than 75 with active or convalescent COVID-19. This CDR3 reads CASSDRYGYTF. CDR3 DNA: TGTGCCAGCAGCGACAGATATGGCTACACCTTC.